The clone carrying this T cell receptor beta chain was recorded a few times. The antigen remains undetermined. The data were taken from a study of cytomegalovirus exposure and HLA in healthy donors. Study information: HLA-typed donors were the source of 90 million or so unique TCRs, which an early data release held.

PCR used 60 Vbeta primers and 13 Jbeta primers. Original processing notes: Per a later analysis, the number of unique TCR beta chains was some 80 million, of which 8.5 million to 11 million were shared. Measured with immunoSEQ multiplex PCR; TCRdb has only the in-frame clones, and not every one. D and trimming were read from the DNA, whereas the V and J calls and clone size are those reported in that table. Among under 200,000 clones, over 75% were seen once, and the ten largest hold 11% to 15%. The CDR3 extends over 16 amino acids. CDR1 is MGHRA, CDR2 YSYEKL, per germline. V was pared by 1 base and J by 3 bases, with 8 bases of the junction left unmatched. Study-wide points: Later analysis identified about 17,000 TCR beta sequences associated with HLA alleles, using a false discovery rate threshold of 0.05. With DRB1 most and HLA-C fewest, TCR association rates differed between HLA loci in a later analysis.

The chain links TRBV4-1 to TRBJ2-5, with 7 bases identical to TRBD1. What was sequenced was PBMCs. The receptor comes from a man between 45 and 60 years old in good health and CMV-seropositive. CDR3 nucleotide sequence: TGCGCCAGCAGCCAAGGCCGCGCTCAGGGGGAAGAGACCCAGTACTTC. Encoded protein: CASSQGRAQGEETQYF.